This T cell receptor beta chain comes out of a study of blood T cell repertoires in COVID-19. Study in general: Sites in the United States, Italy and Spain provided acute and convalescent COVID-19 samples. Sample material is recorded as cDNA or gDNA derived from T cells, B-cell-depleted T cells, or PBMCs.

Methods used by the authors: Researchers report that nucleated cell counts were estimated from reference gene primer amplification. The data were produced by immunoSEQ multiplex PCR, yet TCRdb's version contains in-frame clones alone and is incomplete. Clonal size and the V and J genes are those of that table, whereas D and trimming came from the DNA. The data contain about 200,000 clones, 85% to 90% of them singletons. The CDR3 covers 14 residues. J lost 0 bases, V lost 8 bases, and 4 bases had no gene match. Germline V gives CDR1 WNHNN, CDR2 SYGVQD (reference sequence). The chain uses TRBV10-1 and TRBJ2-7; 10 nucleotides agree with TRBD2. The sequencing sample was made of peripheral blood. The origin of this receptor is a man in his 60s with acute or convalescent COVID-19. CDR3 nucleotides: TGCGCCAGCCGAACTAGCGGGGACTCCTACGAGCAGTACTTC. It yields the protein CASRTSGDSYEQYF.